The 31 T cell receptor beta chains listed next were all sequenced from one sample in a study of OX40 agonist ivuxolimab in advanced cancers. Profiling relied on immunoSEQ multiplex PCR, and the TCRdb table lists in-frame clones only, not all of them. This table holds around 30,000 clones, 81% found once. The sample consisted of CD4+ or CD8+ T cells sorted from blood, taken in a trial of the OX40 agonist ivuxolimab. The receptors here all came from an adult with an advanced solid tumor such as melanoma, head and neck, liver or kidney cancer.

J is TRBJ2-3 and V is TRBV30; D is perhaps TRBD2 (6 bases). This CDR3 spans 18 amino acids. Germline-derived CDR1 and CDR2 are GTSNPN and SVGIG (reference sequence). Trimming cost V 2 bases and J 5 bases, with 26 bases left between them. The CDR3 DNA follows: TGTGCCTGGAGTCACTCCCTACTACCCGCCGGGAGTAGAGATACGCAGTATTTT. Amino acids: CAWSHSLLPAGSRDTQYF.

This chain joins TRBV7-2 and TRBJ2-1, with 7 bases aligning to TRBD2. The CDR3 extends over 16 amino acids. The trim removed 0 bases at V and 5 bases at J, leaving 7 bases unmatched. Germline values: CDR1 SGHTA, CDR2 FQGNSA. The CDR3 loop is CASSLAGGPINNEQFF. The CDR3 bases are TGTGCCAGCAGCTTAGCGGGAGGGCCGATTAACAATGAGCAGTTCTTC.

The chain carries TRBV5-1 and TRBJ2-2; 8 bases line up with TRBD1. Looked up from germline, CDR1 is SGHRS and CDR2 is YFSETQ. V lost 5 bases to trimming and J lost 5 bases; unmatched junction nucleotides: 8. There are 15 residues in the CDR3. Written as DNA, the CDR3 is TGCGCCAGCAGTCATGTCAGGGGGCAAACCGGGGAGCTGTTTTTT. Its protein is CASSHVRGQTGELFF.

The chain links TRBV5-4 to TRBJ1-1; D perhaps matches TRBD1 (6 bases). Looked up from germline, CDR1 is SGHNT and CDR2 is YYREEE (reference sequence). Trimming pared 4 bases from V and 0 bases from J, leaving 13 bases between. CDR3 length: 15 residues. The CDR3 spells CASSPPDRLNTEAFF. The DNA for the CDR3 is TGTGCCAGCAGCCCACCGGACAGATTGAACACTGAAGCTTTCTTT.

DNA for the CDR3: TGTGCCAGCAGTTTTCCCCACCTTCTCACCGGGGAGCTGTTTTTT. Residues: CASSFPHLLTGELFF. This chain connects TRBV28 to TRBJ2-2; D uncertain. In germline, CDR1 is MDHEN, CDR2 SYDVKM. V lost 3 bases to trimming and J lost 4 bases, with 12 bases between them. The CDR3 loop spans 15 amino acids.

The chain couples TRBV5-4 to TRBJ2-7; D ambiguous. Trimming cost V 0 bases and J 4 bases, with 8 bases left between them. The CDR3 has 13 residues. Germline V lookup: CDR1 SGHNT, CDR2 YYREEE (reference sequence). The CDR3 region has the DNA TGTGCCAGCAGCTTGGCTAGATGGTACGAGCAGTACTTC. Protein product: CASSLARWYEQYF.

The rearrangement links TRBV5-8 to TRBJ1-5; 8 bases map to TRBD1. V shed 1 base and J 7 bases; nucleotides not matched to a gene: 7. CDR3 length: 15 amino acids. CDR1 is SGHTS and CDR2 is YDEGEE in the germline V gene. DNA of the CDR3: TGTGCCAGCAGCTTGACAGGGGGGAATCGGCAGCCCCAGCATTTT. Protein sequence: CASSLTGGNRQPQHF. Supplemented by reference TRBV5-8 and TRBJ1-5, the full variable domain reads EAGVTQSPTHLIKTRGQQATLRCSPISGHTSVYWYQQALGLGLQFLLWYDEGEERNRGNFPPRFSGRQFPNYSSELNVNALELEDSALYLCASSLTGGNRQPQHFGDGTRLSIL.

The chain joins TRBV28 to TRBJ2-3; D is possibly TRBD2 (6 bases). Germline V gene lookup returns CDR1 MDHEN and CDR2 SYDVKM. The V and J ends lost 6 bases and 3 bases respectively, with 10 bases between them. This CDR3 has 13 residues. CDR3 amino acids: CASRRTKTDTQYF. The DNA of the CDR3 is TGTGCCAGCAGGCGGACTAAGACAGATACGCAGTATTTT.

The V and J genes are TRBV28 and TRBJ2-7; TRBD1 is a possible D gene (5 bases). Between the trimmed V and J ends, which lost 8 bases and 0 bases, there was a span of 17 bases. The CDR3 runs 15 residues. Germline assignment: CDR1 MDHEN and CDR2 SYDVKM. CDR3 sequence reads: CASLSGAQGSYEQYF. The CDR3 bases are TGTGCCAGCCTATCTGGGGCCCAGGGCTCCTACGAGCAGTACTTC.

The chain employs TRBV11-2 and TRBJ2-2; 14 nucleotides line up with TRBD2. CDR1 and CDR2 from the germline V gene are SGHAT and FQNNGV. Losses at the gene ends were 8 bases for V and 6 bases for J; bases not matched to a gene: 8. The length of the CDR3 is 16 residues. In DNA form, the CDR3 reads TGTGCCAGCGCTCCCTCGGGACTAGCGGGAGCCGGGGAGCTGTTTTTT. Translated: CASAPSGLAGAGELFF.

The chain links TRBV28 to TRBJ2-1, with D maybe TRBD2 (6 bases). V was cut by 5 bases and J by 4 bases, with 15 bases left in between. CDR3 length equals 15 residues. The germline CDR1 and CDR2 sequences are MDHEN and SYDVKM. DNA of the CDR3: TGTGCCAGCAGTCGTACTAGCCGGACTTACAATGAGCAGTTCTTC. Its translation: CASSRTSRTYNEQFF.

The V gene is TRBV13, the J gene TRBJ1-1; TRBD1 aligns across 9 bases. The CDR3 consists of 20 residues. Trimming at V came to 3 bases and at J to 4 bases, leaving 21 bases not matched to a gene. From germline, CDR1 is PRHDT and CDR2 FYEKMQ (reference sequence). CDR3 sequence reads: CASSFTGTGLSERVSTEAFF. The CDR3 DNA sequence: TGTGCCAGCAGCTTTACCGGGACAGGGCTTTCCGAACGGGTATCCACTGAAGCTTTCTTT.

This clone has just one count. V and J are TRBV6-1 and TRBJ1-2; TRBD1 might be the D (6 bases). CDR3 size: 16 residues. The germline V gene has CDR1 MNHNS and CDR2 SASEGT. V was cut by 0 bases and J by 4 bases, with 15 bases left in between. Here the CDR3 reads CASSEASTGRSYGYTF. The DNA for the CDR3 is TGTGCCAGCAGTGAAGCTTCGACAGGTCGAAGCTATGGCTACACCTTC.

This sequence joins TRBV9 and TRBJ2-4, with a tentative D call TRBD2 (5 bases). This CDR3 is built from 15 residues. With 3 bases removed from V and 5 bases from J, the gap between germline ends came to 15 bases. Germline CDR1 SGDLS, CDR2 YYNGEE. The CDR3 is CASSATSGFENIQYF. As DNA, the CDR3 is TGTGCCAGCAGCGCTACATCGGGGTTCGAAAACATTCAGTACTTC.

V usage is TRBV5-4 and J usage is TRBJ2-4, with 7 bases identical to TRBD2. Germline V gene lookup returns CDR1 SGHNT and CDR2 YYREEE (reference sequence). The CDR3 totals 14 residues. With V trimmed by 9 bases and J by 7 bases, 13 bases remained unmatched. The CDR3 loop is CATLDGRAGNIQYF. The CDR3 coding sequence is TGTGCCACCCTGGATGGGAGGGCCGGGAACATTCAGTACTTC.

The chain joins TRBV15 to TRBJ1-4, with D possibly TRBD1 on 5 matching bases. V was clipped by 0 bases and J by 7 bases, with 15 bases between them. The germline V gene has CDR1 LNHNV and CDR2 YYDKDF (reference sequence). The CDR3 is made up of 16 amino acids. CDR3 region: CATSRDQAGSGEKLFF. CDR3 DNA: TGTGCCACCAGCAGAGATCAGGCAGGGAGCGGTGAAAAACTGTTTTTT.

This rearrangement joins TRBV6-5 to TRBJ2-5, with D possibly matching TRBD2 (5 bases). From germline, CDR1 is MNHEY and CDR2 SVGAGI. Trimming removed 10 bases at V and 2 bases at J, with 11 bases between. The CDR3 is 12 amino acids. The CDR3 reads CATMGDQETQYF. The CDR3 DNA reads as TGTGCCACCATGGGAGATCAAGAGACCCAGTACTTC.

The V gene is TRBV5-1, the J gene TRBJ2-7; no clear D gene. The germline V and J ends were trimmed by 0 bases and 2 bases, with 9 bases remaining between them. This CDR3 contains 14 residues. Germline loops: CDR1 SGHRS, CDR2 YFSETQ. The CDR3 DNA reads TGCGCCAGCAGCTTGGGGACGGAAACCTACGAGCAGTACTTC. This encodes CASSLGTETYEQYF.

This clone turned up a few times. J is TRBJ2-3 and V is TRBV6-4; no clear D. The CDR3 has 16 residues. Germline V gives CDR1 MRHNA, CDR2 SNTAGT. The ends were cut back, 4 bases at V and 5 bases at J, with 19 bases in the middle. CDR3 amino acids: CASSVTYFTEQDTQYF. The DNA for the CDR3 is TGTGCCAGCAGTGTAACGTACTTCACGGAACAAGATACGCAGTATTTT.

This rearrangement joins TRBV7-8 to TRBJ1-2; no clear D gene. Germline V gene data show CDR1 as SGHVS and CDR2 as FQNEAQ. Trimming took off 5 bases at V and 0 bases at J, with 7 bases between the two ends. The CDR3 runs 13 residues. The CDR3 nucleotides are TGTGCCAGCAGCCCCCAGGCTAACTATGGCTACACCTTC. Amino acid sequence: CASSPQANYGYTF.

A few counts support this clone. J is TRBJ2-1 and V is TRBV4-1; D possibly corresponds to TRBD2 (5 bases). Trimming shortened V by 3 bases and J by 11 bases, and 14 bases separated the two germline ends. Per the germline V gene, CDR1 is MGHRA and CDR2 is YSYEKL. There are 13 residues in the CDR3. CDR3: CASSHGLLEKQFF. CDR3 DNA sequence: TGCGCCAGCAGCCACGGACTCCTGGAGAAGCAGTTCTTC.

The genes are TRBV2 and TRBJ1-6; D may be TRBD1 (5 bases). The V gene lost 7 bases and the J gene lost 10 bases, with 11 bases spanning the gap. The CDR3 length is 12 residues. Germline V gene lookup returns CDR1 SNHLY and CDR2 FYNNEI. CDR3: CASIQGRSPLHF. The CDR3 coding sequence is TGTGCCAGCATTCAGGGAAGGTCACCCCTCCACTTT.

V and J are TRBV4-3 and TRBJ2-3; TRBD2 matches at 11 bases. Germline CDR1 reads LGHNA; CDR2 reads YSLEER. V shed 0 bases and J 7 bases; nucleotides not matched to a gene: 9. CDR3 size: 17 residues. DNA of the CDR3: TGCGCCAGCAGCCAAGATTTCCGACTAGCGGGACGTCATACGCAGTATTTT. Encoded protein: CASSQDFRLAGRHTQYF.

This rearrangement joins TRBV21-1 to TRBJ2-7; the table's D gene call, TRBD2, was not cross checked with the DNA. TRBV21-1 is described as a pseudogene. The CDR3 has 17 residues. CDR3 sequence: CASSKWEGSSYLYEQYF. The DNA of the CDR3 is TGTGCCAGCAGCAAATGGGAGGGGTCTAGTTATCTGTACGAGCAGTACTTC.

The J gene is TRBJ1-3, the V gene TRBV19; D is uncertain. This CDR3 has 14 amino acids. V was shortened by 6 bases and J by 0 bases, with 9 bases between the two germline ends. Germline V gives CDR1 LNHDA, CDR2 SQIVND (reference sequence). CDR3 nucleotide sequence: TGTGCCAGTAGCCCTACATTCTCTGGAAACACCATATATTTT. Protein: CASSPTFSGNTIYF.

V gene TRBV6-5 combines with J gene TRBJ2-3; 16 bases align to TRBD2. The CDR3 is 15 amino acids. The V gene's germline CDR1 is MNHEY and CDR2 SVGAGI. V lost 6 bases to trimming and J lost 4 bases; unmatched junction nucleotides: 1. Written as DNA, the CDR3 is TGTGCCAGCAGGGGACTAGCGGGGGGGCCAGATACGCAGTATTTT. Its protein product is CASRGLAGGPDTQYF.

The chain carries TRBV28 and TRBJ2-7; 7 bases are a match to TRBD1. The CDR3 loop spans 15 amino acids. The germline V gene encodes CDR1 MDHEN and CDR2 SYDVKM. Trimming cost V 1 base and J 4 bases; bases outside gene matches: 7. In nucleotides, the CDR3 is TGTGCCAGCAGTTTATATCGGACAGGTCTTTACGAGCAGTACTTC. Translated, it gives CASSLYRTGLYEQYF. Filled out from reference TRBV28 and TRBJ2-7, the complete variable domain reads DVKVTQSSRYLVKRTGEKVFLECVQDMDHENMFWYRQDPGLGLRLIYFSYDVKMKEKGDIPEGYSVSREKKERFSLILESASTNQTSMYLCASSLYRTGLYEQYFGPGTRLTVT.

This clone was detected only a few times. CDR3 bases: TGTGCCAGCAGCCAACGGGACTTCGAGCAGTTCTTC. Translation: CASSQRDFEQFF. The chain carries TRBV7-9 and TRBJ2-1, with a weak D call TRBD2 (6 bases). Germline V gene lookup returns CDR1 SEHNR and CDR2 FQNEAQ (reference sequence). Between the trimmed V and J ends, which lost 5 bases and 10 bases, there was a span of 12 bases. The CDR3 is made up of 12 amino acids.

J is TRBJ2-5 and V is TRBV5-1; the D gene is possibly TRBD2 (6 bases). This CDR3 region has 15 residues. Germline V lookup: CDR1 SGHRS, CDR2 YFSETQ. Between the trimmed V and J ends, which lost 0 bases and 1 base, there was a span of 10 bases. The DNA for the CDR3 is TGCGCCAGCAGCTTGGGGGGACTCGCCCAAGAGACCCAGTACTTC. Its translation: CASSLGGLAQETQYF.

The chain employs TRBV7-9 and TRBJ1-5; 7 bases align to TRBD1. J gave up 7 bases and V 5 bases, and 8 bases lay outside the gene matches. This CDR3 is built from 14 residues. Germline loops: CDR1 SEHNR, CDR2 FQNEAQ (reference sequence). CDR3 nucleotide sequence: TGTGCCAGCAGCCCCTCAGGGGGGGAACAGCCCCAGCATTTT. Translating it yields CASSPSGGEQPQHF.

The chain links TRBV19 to TRBJ2-2; 11 bases fit TRBD2. CDR1 and CDR2 from the germline V gene are LNHDA and SQIVND (reference sequence). J lost 5 bases, V lost 2 bases, and 1 base had no gene match. The CDR3 covers 15 residues. The CDR3 here is CASSISSGRTGELFF. CDR3 in DNA: TGTGCCAGTAGTATATCTAGCGGGAGGACCGGGGAGCTGTTTTTT.